Below are 29 T cell receptor beta chains sequenced from a single sample in a study of shared clonotypes between healthy human individuals. Method: immunoSEQ multiplex PCR; TCRdb's copy keeps in-frame clones and lacks some. The table has about a million clones, less than 85% seen once; the top ten hold over 1.3%. Material: memory CD4+ T cells sorted from blood. Subset of the sample: CD45RA-negative fraction. The receptor set was obtained from a man aged 18 to 29 in good health.

The V and J genes are TRBV2 and TRBJ1-2; D call uncertain. The CDR3 covers 13 residues. Germline V gene sequence: CDR1 SNHLY, CDR2 FYNNEI. V lost 1 base and J lost 8, with 11 bases in between. CDR3 DNA: TGTGCCAGCAGTGAAGAGGCGGGTTTGGGCTACACCTTC. Encoded protein: CASSEEAGLGYTF. Filled out from reference TRBV2 and TRBJ1-2, the complete variable domain reads EPEVTQTPSHQVTQMGQEVILRCVPISNHLYFYWYRQILGQKVEFLVSFYNNEISEKSEIFDDQFSVERPDGSNFTLKIRSTKLEDSAMYFCASSEEAGLGYTFGSGTRLTVV.

The V gene is TRBV5-6, the J gene TRBJ2-1; D is unresolved. V dropped 5 bases and J dropped 0 bases, with 9 bases sitting between them. The germline gives CDR1 SGHDT, CDR2 YYEEEE. The CDR3 loop spans 14 amino acids. CDR3 sequence: CASSGPSSYNEQFF. DNA of the CDR3: TGTGCCAGCAGTGGCCCGAGCTCCTACAATGAGCAGTTCTTC.

This sequence joins TRBV10-3 and TRBJ2-7; 9 nucleotides match TRBD1. Trimming at V came to 10 bases and at J to 6 bases, leaving 7 bases not matched to a gene. This CDR3 contains 12 residues. CDR1 is ENHRY and CDR2 is SYGVKD in the germline V gene. CDR3 protein: CATGTGITEQYF. The CDR3 DNA sequence: TGTGCCACTGGGACAGGGATAACCGAGCAGTACTTC.

The rearrangement joins TRBV30 to TRBJ1-2, with 7 bases fitting TRBD1. Germline CDR1 is GTSNPN and CDR2 is SVGIG (reference sequence). This CDR3 spans 15 amino acids. V lost 7 bases, J lost 5 bases, and 16 bases stayed unmatched. The DNA for the CDR3 is TGTGCCTTCTTTCGACAGGGCGAGGTTCGGTATGGCTACACCTTC. It encodes CAFFRQGEVRYGYTF.

Turning to this clone: Within the sample, other DNA sequences also encode this same CDR3. The V gene is TRBV7-2, the J gene TRBJ1-6; D is unclear. The CDR3 has 12 residues. Trimming took 2 bases from V and 10 from J, leaving 6 bases between them. Germline V gene lookup returns CDR1 SGHTA and CDR2 FQGNSA. CDR3 coding DNA: TGTGCCAGCAGCTTAAGGAACTCACCCCTCCACTTT. This sequence encodes CASSLRNSPLHF.

CDR3 in amino acids: CASSFSGGTNEKLFF. CDR3 DNA: TGCGCCAGCAGCTTTTCTGGGGGGACTAATGAAAAACTGTTTTTT. The chain employs TRBV5-1 and TRBJ1-4; D might be TRBD1 (5 bases). V was cut by 2 bases and J by 2 bases, with 10 bases left in between. CDR1 is SGHRS, CDR2 YFSETQ, per germline. The CDR3 totals 15 residues.

This chain links TRBV6-1 with TRBJ2-7; 10 bases match TRBD1. With V trimmed by 6 bases and J by 3 bases, 5 bases remained unmatched. Germline-derived CDR1 and CDR2 are MNHNS and SASEGT. The CDR3 extends over 14 amino acids. The CDR3 loop reads CASRSGTGVYEQYF. The CDR3 DNA is TGTGCCAGCAGATCCGGGACAGGGGTCTACGAGCAGTACTTC.

The chain links TRBV25-1 to TRBJ1-6; D not resolved. This CDR3 has 13 amino acids. The ends were cut back, 4 bases at V and 7 bases at J, with 8 bases in the middle. Germline V gene sequence: CDR1 MGHDK, CDR2 SYGVNS. The CDR3 protein is CASSVTQNSPLHF. CDR3 nucleotide sequence: TGTGCCAGCAGTGTAACACAGAATTCACCCCTCCACTTT.

The chain couples TRBV11-3 to TRBJ2-2, with 10 bases matching TRBD2. This CDR3 comprises 18 residues. From germline, CDR1 is SGHNT and CDR2 YENEEA. Trimming took 5 bases from V and 4 from J; bases not matched to a gene: 13. The CDR3 sequence: CASSVRPGTSASTGELFF. For the CDR3, the DNA is TGTGCCAGCAGCGTCAGGCCAGGGACTAGCGCCTCCACCGGGGAGCTGTTTTTT.

The chain joins TRBV15 to TRBJ2-7; D gene unclear. Germline values: CDR1 LNHNV, CDR2 YYDKDF (reference sequence). The CDR3 consists of 14 residues. V shed 1 base and J shed 2 bases, with 9 bases lying between them. Here the CDR3 DNA reads TGTGCCACCAGCAGAGGGGATATTACCTACGAGCAGTACTTC. The encoded protein is CATSRGDITYEQYF.

The rearrangement links TRBV18 to TRBJ1-4; D is unclear. The CDR3 is 18 amino acids. The V and J ends lost 1 base and 5 bases respectively, with 20 bases between them. CDR1 and CDR2 from the germline V gene are KGHSH and LQKENI. For the CDR3, the DNA is TGTGCCAGCTCACCACTCCATGGGCCGAGGGAGGCAAATGAAAAACTGTTTTTT. This translates into CASSPLHGPREANEKLFF.

The chain couples TRBV28 to TRBJ2-7; 10 bases agree with TRBD1. Germline-derived CDR1 and CDR2 are MDHEN and SYDVKM. With V trimmed by 6 bases and J by 1 base, 6 bases remained unmatched. The CDR3 loop spans 15 amino acids. The chain's CDR3 is CASSVKGQGSYEQYF. For the CDR3, the DNA is TGTGCCAGCAGCGTTAAGGGACAGGGGTCCTACGAGCAGTACTTC.

This clone appeared once. A clone one base away is much larger, so this may be a read error. V is TRBV13 and J is TRBJ2-3; 10 bases match TRBD2. V was clipped by 4 bases and J by 0 bases; unmatched bases: 1. From germline, CDR1 is PRHDT and CDR2 FYEKMQ (reference sequence). This CDR3 contains 15 residues. The CDR3 DNA is TGTGCCAGCAGCTCGACTAGCGGGAGCACAGATACGCAGTATTTT. Its translation: CASSSTSGSTDTQYF. Combining the CDR3 with reference TRBV13 and TRBJ2-3 gives the whole variable domain AAGVIQSPRHLIKEKRETATLKCYPIPRHDTVYWYQQGPGQDPQFLISFYEKMQSDKGSIPDRFSAQQFSDYHSELNMSSLELGDSALYFCASSSTSGSTDTQYFGPGTRLTVL.

V usage is TRBV11-2 and J usage is TRBJ2-3, with D possibly matching TRBD2 (6 bases). Trimming left V 6 bases short and J 9 bases short, with 19 bases between. Germline CDR1 is SGHAT and CDR2 is FQNNGV. This CDR3 comprises 14 residues. CDR3 nucleotides: TGTGCCAGCAGGTCGACTAGGGACGCGCGCACGCAGTATTTT. It encodes CASRSTRDARTQYF.

Worth noting for this clone: The sample contains more than one DNA sequence encoding this CDR3. The chain recombines TRBV6-5 with TRBJ1-4; D is possibly TRBD1 (5 bases). V was shortened by 3 bases and J by 2 bases, with 10 bases between the two germline ends. This CDR3 has 15 residues. Germline CDR1 is MNHEY and CDR2 is SVGAGI. CDR3 residues: CASSYSGTTNEKLFF. As DNA, the CDR3 is TGTGCCAGCAGTTATTCCGGGACGACTAATGAAAAACTGTTTTTT.

About this clone: An end of the junction differs from the germline gene, which may be a read error. The V gene is TRBV7-7, the J gene TRBJ2-5; tentative D call: TRBD2 (7 bases). The CDR3 is made up of 16 amino acids. Per germline, CDR1 SSHAT and CDR2 FNYEAQ (reference sequence). The CDR3 DNA sequence: TGTGCTAGCAGCCCCGTCGGGGGGCAAAGGGGGGAGACCCAGTACTTC. It specifies CASSPVGGQRGETQYF.

This clone was recorded a few times. V and J are TRBV6-1 and TRBJ1-6, with a weak D call TRBD1 (6 bases). V shed 6 bases and J shed 4 bases, with 10 bases lying between them. Per the germline V gene, CDR1 is MNHNS and CDR2 is SASEGT. This CDR3 contains 14 residues. The DNA of the CDR3 is TGTGCCAGCAGCCGGACAGTTTATAATTCACCCCTCCACTTT. Its translation is CASSRTVYNSPLHF.

The CDR3 region has the DNA TGCAGCGTTGAAACAGCACTAGCCAAAAACATTCAGTACTTC. It specifies CSVETALAKNIQYF. The chain employs TRBV29-1 and TRBJ2-4; no reliable D call. The germline V and J ends were trimmed by 2 bases and 0 bases, with 8 bases remaining between them. The length of the CDR3 is 14 residues. CDR1 is SQVTM and CDR2 is ANQGSEA in the germline V gene.

The V gene is TRBV6-1, the J gene TRBJ2-2, with a possible D match to TRBD2 (6 bases). Germline CDR1 is MNHNS and CDR2 is SASEGT. V dropped 3 bases and J dropped 3 bases, with 11 bases sitting between them. The CDR3 runs 15 residues. DNA of the CDR3: TGTGCCAGCAGTGATGGGACTGCGGACACCGGGGAGCTGTTTTTT. It codes for CASSDGTADTGELFF.

This clone was detected only a few times. Other DNA sequences of this sample code for an identical CDR3. This sequence joins TRBV6-6 and TRBJ1-1, with TRBD1 matching over 8 bases. CDR3 length equals 13 residues. V was pared by 4 bases and J by 6 bases, with 4 bases of the junction left unmatched. Per the germline V gene, CDR1 is MNHNY and CDR2 is SVGAGI (reference sequence). CDR3 amino acids: CASSFGQGAEAFF. The CDR3 nucleotides read TGTGCCAGCAGTTTTGGACAGGGCGCTGAAGCTTTCTTT.

This sequence joins TRBV2 and TRBJ2-3; D not resolved. Trimming removed 3 bases at V and 11 bases at J, with 9 bases between. Per the germline V gene, CDR1 is SNHLY and CDR2 is FYNNEI. The CDR3 has 11 residues. This CDR3 is CASSEETWQYF. The CDR3 DNA follows: TGTGCCAGCAGTGAGGAGACTTGGCAGTATTTT.

This chain links TRBV7-2 with TRBJ2-3; the D is unclear. The CDR3 is 15 amino acids. Germline loops: CDR1 SGHTA, CDR2 FQGNSA. V lost 3 bases and J 4 bases, leaving 14 bases between the germline ends. CDR3 in DNA: TGTGCCAGCAGCTTTGCCGGCAGAAGCCCAGATACGCAGTATTTT. Translating it yields CASSFAGRSPDTQYF.

The genes are TRBV5-1 and TRBJ2-5, with 14 positions matching TRBD2. The CDR3 is 16 amino acids. CDR1 is SGHRS, CDR2 YFSETQ, per germline. J gave up 7 bases and V 4 bases, and 9 bases lay outside the gene matches. The CDR3 loop is CASSGGTSGSMATQYF. In nucleotides, the CDR3 is TGCGCCAGCAGCGGGGGGACTAGCGGGAGTATGGCGACCCAGTACTTC.

The CDR3 reads CASSLGQAEGNTIYF. In nucleotides, the CDR3 is TGTGCCAGCAGCTTGGGACAGGCTGAAGGAAACACCATATATTTT. The chain has TRBV5-8 and TRBJ1-3, with a possible D match to TRBD1 (6 bases). This CDR3 has 15 amino acids. Trimming shortened V by 0 bases and J by 4 bases, and 11 bases separated the two germline ends. Germline values: CDR1 SGHTS, CDR2 YDEGEE.

The chain uses TRBV10-1 and TRBJ2-3; TRBD2 matches at 7 bases. The germline CDR1 and CDR2 sequences are WNHNN and SYGVQD (reference sequence). This CDR3 has 14 residues. V was pared by 8 bases and J by 0 bases, with 5 bases of the junction left unmatched. CDR3 sequence reads: CASRPGGSTDTQYF. The CDR3 DNA reads TGCGCCAGCCGGCCGGGGGGAAGCACAGATACGCAGTATTTT.

The genes are TRBV28 and TRBJ1-5; maybe TRBD1 (6 bases). Germline-derived CDR1 and CDR2 are MDHEN and SYDVKM. This CDR3 has 15 amino acids. The germline V and J ends were trimmed by 6 bases and 3 bases, with 15 bases remaining between them. This CDR3 reads CASSRRGANNQPQHF. CDR3 DNA sequence: TGTGCCAGCAGCCGTCGGGGGGCCAACAATCAGCCCCAGCATTTT. Using reference TRBV28 and TRBJ1-5 for the parts outside the CDR3, the full variable domain is DVKVTQSSRYLVKRTGEKVFLECVQDMDHENMFWYRQDPGLGLRLIYFSYDVKMKEKGDIPEGYSVSREKKERFSLILESASTNQTSMYLCASSRRGANNQPQHFGDGTRLSIL.

This chain links TRBV19 with TRBJ1-5; D uncertain. The V gene lost 10 bases and the J gene lost 5 bases, with 15 bases spanning the gap. The CDR3 runs to 13 residues. CDR1 LNHDA and CDR2 SQIVND come from the germline V gene (reference sequence). This chain's CDR3 is CATSSLRDQPQHF. The DNA of the CDR3 is TGTGCCACCAGCAGTTTACGAGATCAGCCCCAGCATTTT. Full variable domain (missing parts from reference TRBV19 and TRBJ1-5): DGGITQSPKYLFRKEGQNVTLSCEQNLNHDAMYWYRQDPGQGLRLIYYSQIVNDFQKGDIAEGYSVSREKKESFPLTVTSAQKNPTAFYLCATSSLRDQPQHFGDGTRLSIL.

V and J are TRBV7-9 and TRBJ1-4; no reliable D call. Germline-derived CDR1 and CDR2 are SEHNR and FQNEAQ (reference sequence). V shed 5 bases and J shed 5 bases, with 18 bases lying between them. The CDR3 sequence is 16 residues long. Written as DNA, the CDR3 is TGTGCCAGCAGCACCCAGACCCGGGCCTCGAATGAAAAACTGTTTTTT. Translated: CASSTQTRASNEKLFF. The variable domain in full, with the rest retrieved from reference TRBV7-9 and TRBJ1-4, is DTGVSQNPRHKITKRGQNVTFRCDPISEHNRLYWYRQTLGQGPEFLTYFQNEAQLEKSRLLSDRFSAERPKGSFSTLEIQRTEQGDSAMYLCASSTQTRASNEKLFFGSGTQLSVL.

Here the CDR3 reads CASSLNRADTQYF. The CDR3 DNA reads as TGTGCCAGCAGCTTAAACAGGGCGGATACGCAGTATTTT. The chain combines TRBV7-8 with TRBJ2-3; maybe TRBD1 (6 bases). The CDR3 spans 13 residues. V lost 2 bases and J lost 6, with 9 bases in between. From germline, CDR1 is SGHVS and CDR2 FQNEAQ.